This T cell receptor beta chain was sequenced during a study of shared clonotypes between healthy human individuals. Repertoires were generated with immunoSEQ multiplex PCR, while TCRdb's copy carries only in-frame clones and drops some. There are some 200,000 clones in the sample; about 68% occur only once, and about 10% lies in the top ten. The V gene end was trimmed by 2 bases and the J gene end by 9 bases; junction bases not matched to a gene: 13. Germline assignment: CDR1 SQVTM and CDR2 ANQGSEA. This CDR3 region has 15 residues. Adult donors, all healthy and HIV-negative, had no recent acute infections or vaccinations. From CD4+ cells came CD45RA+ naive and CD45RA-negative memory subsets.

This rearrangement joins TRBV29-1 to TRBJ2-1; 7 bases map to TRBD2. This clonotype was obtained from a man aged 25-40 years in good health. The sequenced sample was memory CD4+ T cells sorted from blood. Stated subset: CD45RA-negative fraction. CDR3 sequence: CSVETTRAGELEQFF. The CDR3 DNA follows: TGCAGCGTTGAAACCACCAGGGCGGGGGAGCTTGAGCAGTTCTTC.